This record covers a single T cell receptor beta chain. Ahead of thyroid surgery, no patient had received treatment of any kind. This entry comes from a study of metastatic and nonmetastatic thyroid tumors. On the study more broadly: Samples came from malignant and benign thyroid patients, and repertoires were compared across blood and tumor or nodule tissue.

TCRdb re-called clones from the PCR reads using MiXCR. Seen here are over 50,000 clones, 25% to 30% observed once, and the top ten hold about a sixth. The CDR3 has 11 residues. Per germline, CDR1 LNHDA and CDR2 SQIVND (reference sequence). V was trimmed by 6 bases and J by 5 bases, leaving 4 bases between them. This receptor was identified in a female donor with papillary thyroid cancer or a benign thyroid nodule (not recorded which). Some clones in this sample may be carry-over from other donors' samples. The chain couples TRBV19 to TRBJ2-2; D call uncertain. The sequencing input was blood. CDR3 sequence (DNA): TGTGCCAGTAGGAATACCGGGGAGCTGTTTTTT. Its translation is CASRNTGELFF.